The entry below describes one TCR beta chain. This clone was seen just once. It has no known antigen specificity. Per-base qualities were not stored, and no clone one base away is much larger. Reading from cysteine to phenylalanine, the CDR3 counts 13 amino acids. Just CDR3 DNA is preserved here, 39 bases in frame from base 1. Cut back by 5 bases and 3 bases, the V and J ends lie 8 bases apart. Looking up the germline V gene yields CDR1 MNHEY and CDR2 SVGAGI. The library was generated by the immunoSEQ multiplex PCR assay. Rearranged TCR beta chain products were amplified from genomic DNA of sorted T-cell subsets and sequenced. The published analysis was carried out like this. Shannon entropy and Simpson indices were used to quantify the repertoire diversity of productive TCR beta rearrangements. Clonal expansion was assessed using the summed frequency of the 100 most abundant productive TCR beta clonotypes among total reads. The TRB repertoires were scored with a self-reactivity index that is based on amino acid usage at CDR3beta positions 6 and 7. Two-way ANOVA was used for repertoire analyses, while Student t or Mann-Whitney tests were used for flow cytometric analyses. TCRdb re-hosts the immuneACCESS table, in-frame sequences only. Its copies lack some clones; in the studies checked, an unresolved V gene accounts for under half of them, and the cause for the rest is not known. V and J calls and clone size come straight from that table; D and trimming were deduced from the DNA. In all, the sample holds roughly 30,000 clones, and 90% to 97% of those were seen once. About 0.32% of the sample goes to the ten largest clones.

These data come from a study of regulatory and conventional T cells in RAG deficiency (dated by TCRdb to 2015 to 2018). Notes on the research overall: To compare the diversity and composition of the repertoires of Treg, conventional CD4+ and CD8+ T cells between RAG-deficient patients and healthy controls, the study applied high-throughput TCR beta sequencing.

Before genomic DNA extraction, conventional CD4+ T cells were isolated from blood as CD25-low CD127-high cells. Seven or eight healthy control donors served as the comparison group for repertoire analyses. Broader findings and caveats from the paper: In Omenn syndrome and CID/AS patients compared with controls, 85 to 100-fold fewer unique TCR beta sequences were detected from Treg cells, versus approximately 9.7-fold fewer for other subsets. Shorter CDR3 lengths were found in all patient T-cell subsets, and >80% Treg-Tconv repertoire overlap at nucleotide and amino acid level was observed in Omenn syndrome patients. RAG-deficient patients showed markedly lower Shannon entropy and higher Simpson indices than control T-cell subpopulations. Some T-cell subset analyses were not done for some subjects. Rather than being bona fide Treg cells, the sorted CD25-high CD127-low cells in Omenn syndrome patients may represent peripherally activated cells.

These data were also reused for a study on regulatory T cells. Taken from the second paper: The multiplex PCR relied on 52 forward TRBV primers and 13 reverse TRBJ primers, and amplification bias was corrected through assay-based and computational methods. Restricted unique TRB V-J pairs and skewed V and J gene usage were observed in patient repertoires, most markedly in regulatory T cells. The study compared T-cell receptor beta repertoires of sorted regulatory, conventional CD4+ and CD8+ T cells in CD3G-deficient patients with those in healthy controls. Peripheral blood mononuclear cells were isolated by Ficoll density separation. Within the immunoSEQ assay, multiplex PCR amplified rearranged TRB loci from genomic DNA. An Illumina HiSeq platform was used to sequence the TRB amplicons. Custom algorithms error-filtered the raw sequences and aligned the raw sequences to reference gene sequences, after which the immunoSEQ online tools were used for analysis. Frequencies of productive and nonproductive TRB rearrangements were evaluated among both unique and total sequences. For group comparisons, t tests, Mann-Whitney tests or two-way ANOVA were performed in Prism software.

The chain is assembled from TRBV6-5 and TRBJ1-5; tentative D gene TRBD1, with 6 bases matching. The clonotype comes from a human donor in good health. Source material: CD25- CD4+ T cells sorted from blood. CDR3 loop: CASSDRPNQPQHF. At the DNA level, the sequence is TGTGCCAGCAGTGACAGGCCCAATCAGCCCCAGCATTTT.